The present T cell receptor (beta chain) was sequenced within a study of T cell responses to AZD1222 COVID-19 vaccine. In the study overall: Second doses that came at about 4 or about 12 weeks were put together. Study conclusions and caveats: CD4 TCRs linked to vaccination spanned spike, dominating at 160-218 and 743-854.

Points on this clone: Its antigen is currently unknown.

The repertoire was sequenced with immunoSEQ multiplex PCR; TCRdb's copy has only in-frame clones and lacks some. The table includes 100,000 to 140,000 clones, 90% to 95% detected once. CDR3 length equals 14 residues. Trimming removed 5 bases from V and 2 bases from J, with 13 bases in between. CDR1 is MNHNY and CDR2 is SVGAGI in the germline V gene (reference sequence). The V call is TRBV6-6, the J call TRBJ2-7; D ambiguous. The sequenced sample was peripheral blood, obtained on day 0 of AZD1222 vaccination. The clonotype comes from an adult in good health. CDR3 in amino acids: CASSPPTDTYEQYF. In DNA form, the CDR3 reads TGTGCCAGCAGTCCTCCGACGGATACCTACGAGCAGTACTTC.